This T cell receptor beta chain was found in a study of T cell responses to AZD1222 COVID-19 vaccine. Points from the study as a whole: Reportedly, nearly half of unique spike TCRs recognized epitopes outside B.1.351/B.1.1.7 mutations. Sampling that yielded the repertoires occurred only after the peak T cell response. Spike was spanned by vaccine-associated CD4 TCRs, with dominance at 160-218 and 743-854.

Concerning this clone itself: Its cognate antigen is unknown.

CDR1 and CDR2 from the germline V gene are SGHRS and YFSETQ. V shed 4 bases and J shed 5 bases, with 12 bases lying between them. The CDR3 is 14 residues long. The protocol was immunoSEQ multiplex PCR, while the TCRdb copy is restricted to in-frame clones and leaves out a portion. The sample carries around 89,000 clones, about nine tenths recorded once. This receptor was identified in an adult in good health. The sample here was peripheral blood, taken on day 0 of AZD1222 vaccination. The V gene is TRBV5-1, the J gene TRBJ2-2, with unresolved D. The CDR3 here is CASSVSVGTGELFF. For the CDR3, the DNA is TGCGCCAGCAGCGTTTCCGTAGGGACCGGGGAGCTGTTTTTT.